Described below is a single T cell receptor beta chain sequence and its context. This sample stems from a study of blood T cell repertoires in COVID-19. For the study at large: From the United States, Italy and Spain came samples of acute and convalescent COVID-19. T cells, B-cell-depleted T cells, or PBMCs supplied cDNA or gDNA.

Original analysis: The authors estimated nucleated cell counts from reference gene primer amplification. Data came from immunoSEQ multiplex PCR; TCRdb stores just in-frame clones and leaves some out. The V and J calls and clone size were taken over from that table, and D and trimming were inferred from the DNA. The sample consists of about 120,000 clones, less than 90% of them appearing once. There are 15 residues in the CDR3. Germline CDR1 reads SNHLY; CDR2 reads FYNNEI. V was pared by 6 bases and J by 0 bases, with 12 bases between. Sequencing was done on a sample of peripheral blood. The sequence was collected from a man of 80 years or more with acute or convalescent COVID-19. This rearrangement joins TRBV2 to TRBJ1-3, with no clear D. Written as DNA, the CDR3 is TGTGCCAGCAGCGCGGAAGGTTACTCTGGAAACACCATATATTTT. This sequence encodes CASSAEGYSGNTIYF.